This passage covers 11 T cell receptor beta chains from one sample sequenced in a study of cytotoxic CD8 clonotypes in ibrutinib-treated CLL (dated by TCRdb to the early 2020s). The library relied on the immunoSEQ multiplex PCR assay. The clones in this table, taken by TCRdb from immuneACCESS, are in-frame only. Not every clone is retained; where verified, under half of the shortfall comes from an unresolved V gene, and the cause of the rest is unknown. The sample table holds roughly 200,000 clones, of which nearly 80% were seen once. The ten most abundant clones make up about an eighth of the sample. In light of the paper, this sample's time point label describes: roughly 12 months on ibrutinib. The starting material was PBMCs, obtained after 12 months of ibrutinib treatment. These receptors all stem from a human donor with chronic lymphocytic leukemia.

The rearrangement links TRBV5-4 to TRBJ2-7; possibly TRBD1 or TRBD2 for D (5 bases each). Trimming stripped 4 bases from V and 6 bases from J, with 17 bases between. The CDR3 runs to 14 residues. Germline CDR1 is SGHNT and CDR2 is YYREEE (reference sequence). The CDR3 coding sequence is TGTGCCAGCAGCCGATTTTACCGGGGCAGCGAGCAGTACTTC. Amino acids: CASSRFYRGSEQYF.

The genes are TRBV13 and TRBJ2-7; 9 bases fit TRBD2. The V and J ends lost 4 bases and 5 bases, in that order; junction bases with no gene match: 6. Germline CDR1 reads PRHDT; CDR2 reads FYEKMQ (reference sequence). This CDR3 contains 14 residues. DNA of the CDR3: TGTGCCAGCAGCTCGGGACTAGCTAGGGACGAGCAGTACTTC. Translated, it gives CASSSGLARDEQYF.

The rearrangement uses TRBV2 and TRBJ2-5, with 9 nucleotides matching TRBD2. The CDR3 runs to 12 residues. The germline V gene has CDR1 SNHLY and CDR2 FYNNEI. V lost 5 bases and J lost 8; bases outside the gene matches: 3. CDR3: CASSNSGGTQYF. The CDR3 DNA reads TGTGCCAGCAGTAATAGCGGGGGTACCCAGTACTTC.

The chain joins TRBV6-5 to TRBJ2-1, with 9 bases aligning to TRBD1. The CDR3 consists of 15 residues. The trim removed 4 bases at V and 9 bases at J, leaving 10 bases unmatched. The germline CDR1 and CDR2 sequences are MNHEY and SVGAGI. The CDR3 reads CASSSSGTGLSEQFF. In nucleotides, the CDR3 is TGTGCCAGCAGTTCCTCCGGGACAGGGTTGTCTGAGCAGTTCTTC.

The rearrangement joins TRBV15 to TRBJ2-2, with TRBD1 identical over 8 bases. CDR3 length equals 14 residues. V trimming: 3 bases; J trimming: 4 bases; junction bases outside the gene matches: 1. Per germline, CDR1 LNHNV and CDR2 YYDKDF (reference sequence). In DNA form, the CDR3 reads TGTGCCACCAGCAGGGGACAGGCCACCGGGGAGCTGTTTTTT. Its protein is CATSRGQATGELFF.

J is TRBJ2-2 and V is TRBV4-1, with 10 bases identical to TRBD2. Trimming removed 4 bases from V and 5 bases from J; junction bases left unmatched: 10. The CDR3 contains 17 residues. Per germline, CDR1 MGHRA and CDR2 YSYEKL. The DNA for the CDR3 is TGCGCCAGCAGCCCCTATGCTAGCGGGAGTAGAACCGGGGAGCTGTTTTTT. Translation gives CASSPYASGSRTGELFF.

CDR3 sequence (DNA): TGTGCCAGCATGAGACTAGCGGGAGGAGACGAGCAGTACTTC. This gives the protein CASMRLAGGDEQYF. The chain uses TRBV27 and TRBJ2-7, with TRBD2 matching 13 bases. This CDR3 is 14 amino acids long. CDR1 is MNHEY, CDR2 SMNVEV, per germline (reference sequence). Losses at the gene ends were 7 bases for V and 5 bases for J; bases not matched to a gene: 5.

This rearrangement joins TRBV7-9 to TRBJ1-5; possible D gene TRBD1, 5 bases. The CDR3 consists of 14 residues. Germline lookup yields CDR1 SEHNR and CDR2 FQNEAQ (reference sequence). The V and J ends lost 3 bases and 0 bases respectively, with 6 bases between them. The CDR3 sequence: CASSFGHSNQPQHF. CDR3 DNA sequence: TGTGCCAGCAGCTTTGGACATAGCAATCAGCCCCAGCATTTT. Looking up the rest from reference TRBV7-9 and TRBJ1-5 gives the full variable domain: DTGVSQNPRHKITKRGQNVTFRCDPISEHNRLYWYRQTLGQGPEFLTYFQNEAQLEKSRLLSDRFSAERPKGSFSTLEIQRTEQGDSAMYLCASSFGHSNQPQHFGDGTRLSIL.

The chain recombines TRBV6-1 with TRBJ2-7; weak D call: TRBD1 (6 bases). Germline V gene sequence: CDR1 MNHNS, CDR2 SASEGT. Trimming cost V 4 bases and J 2 bases, with 9 bases left between them. This CDR3 region has 13 residues. The CDR3 region is CASSAGAPYEQYF. CDR3 DNA: TGTGCCAGCAGTGCAGGGGCCCCCTACGAGCAGTACTTC.

The gene calls are TRBV28 and TRBJ2-6; D possibly corresponds to TRBD1 (6 bases). V lost 8 bases and J lost 12, with 17 bases in between. The CDR3 runs to 13 residues. From germline, CDR1 is MDHEN and CDR2 SYDVKM. The CDR3 sequence is CASQGSGPGVLTF. In DNA form, the CDR3 reads TGTGCCAGCCAGGGGTCAGGACCGGGCGTCCTGACTTTC. Filled out from reference TRBV28 and TRBJ2-6, the complete variable domain reads DVKVTQSSRYLVKRTGEKVFLECVQDMDHENMFWYRQDPGLGLRLIYFSYDVKMKEKGDIPEGYSVSREKKERFSLILESASTNQTSMYLCASQGSGPGVLTFGAGSRLTVL.

The genes are TRBV5-8 and TRBJ2-7; D is unresolved. Germline V gene data show CDR1 as SGHTS and CDR2 as YDEGEE. The CDR3 has 15 amino acids. V shed 0 bases and J shed 9 bases, with 19 bases lying between them. CDR3: CASSLGTTTALVQYF. The CDR3 DNA follows: TGTGCCAGCAGCTTGGGAACGACCACGGCTTTAGTGCAGTACTTC.